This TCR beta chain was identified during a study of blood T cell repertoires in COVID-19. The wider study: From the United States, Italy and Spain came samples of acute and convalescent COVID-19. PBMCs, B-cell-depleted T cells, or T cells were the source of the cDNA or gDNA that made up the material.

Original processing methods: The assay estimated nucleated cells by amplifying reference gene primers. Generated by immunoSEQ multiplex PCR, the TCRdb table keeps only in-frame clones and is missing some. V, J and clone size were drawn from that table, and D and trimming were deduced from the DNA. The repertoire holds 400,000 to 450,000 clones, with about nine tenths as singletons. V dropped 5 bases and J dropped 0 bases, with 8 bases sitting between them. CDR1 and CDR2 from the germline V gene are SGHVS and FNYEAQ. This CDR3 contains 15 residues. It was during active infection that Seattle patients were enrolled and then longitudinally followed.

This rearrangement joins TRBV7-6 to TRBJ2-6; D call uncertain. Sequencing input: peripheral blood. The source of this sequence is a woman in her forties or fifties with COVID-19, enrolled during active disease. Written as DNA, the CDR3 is TGTGCCAGCAGCCGGGTCCTCTCTGGGGCCAACGTCCTGACTTTC. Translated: CASSRVLSGANVLTF.